A single sample is the source of the 17 T cell receptor beta chains below, sequenced in a study of blood T cell repertoires in COVID-19. Measured with immunoSEQ multiplex PCR; TCRdb has only the in-frame clones, and not every one. This table holds approximately 100,000 clones, approximately 90% found once. Sequencing was carried out using peripheral blood. The receptors shown here come from a man in his sixties with acute or convalescent COVID-19.

CDR3 sequence: CASRVTGGMNTEAFF. The CDR3 region has the DNA TGTGCCAGTAGAGTGACAGGGGGAATGAACACTGAAGCTTTCTTT. The rearrangement links TRBV19 to TRBJ1-1, with 9 nucleotides matching TRBD1. Germline CDR1 is LNHDA and CDR2 is SQIVND (reference sequence). The V gene end was trimmed by 6 bases and the J gene end by 0 bases; junction bases not matched to a gene: 5. The CDR3 contains 15 residues.

Notes on this clone: Other DNA sequences from this sample encode an identical CDR3 as well. The chain recombines TRBV5-1 with TRBJ2-2, with 7 bases identical to TRBD1. V trimming: 1 base; J trimming: 1 base; junction bases outside the gene matches: 1. Germline CDR1 is SGHRS and CDR2 is YFSETQ. The CDR3 sequence is 15 residues long. CDR3 sequence: CASSLRQGNTGELFF. The CDR3 DNA sequence: TGCGCCAGCAGCTTGCGACAGGGGAACACCGGGGAGCTGTTTTTT.

This clone was picked up one time. J is TRBJ2-7 and V is TRBV27, with D perhaps matching TRBD2 (6 bases). V lost 11 bases to trimming and J lost 0 bases, with 8 bases between them. The CDR3 totals 11 residues. The germline CDR1 and CDR2 sequences are MNHEY and SMNVEV (reference sequence). DNA of the CDR3: TGTGCCGCGGGGAGCTCCTACGAGCAGTACGTC. Residues: CAAGSSYEQYV.

J is TRBJ1-3 and V is TRBV6-6, with D hard to call. CDR3 length: 16 amino acids. Germline CDR1 and CDR2: MNHNY and SVGAGI (reference sequence). The germline V and J ends were trimmed by 6 bases and 0 bases, with 15 bases remaining between them. The CDR3 DNA follows: TGTGCCAGCAGCCAAACCGCTACCTACTCTGGAAACACCATATATTTT. Protein sequence: CASSQTATYSGNTIYF.

V usage is TRBV2 and J usage is TRBJ1-5; a possible D gene is TRBD1 (5 bases). V lost 5 bases, J lost 7 bases, and 12 bases lay in between. There are 13 residues in the CDR3. CDR1 and CDR2 from the germline V gene are SNHLY and FYNNEI. The CDR3 region is CASSRGEDQPQHF. The CDR3 bases are TGTGCCAGCAGTCGGGGGGAGGACCAGCCCCAGCATTTT.

There are a few counts of this clone. The CDR3 is CASSYGGIGVQNEQFF. The CDR3 DNA reads TGTGCCAGCAGTTACGGGGGGATAGGGGTTCAGAATGAGCAGTTCTTC. The chain employs TRBV13 and TRBJ2-1; 7 bases fit TRBD2. The V segment lost 6 bases and the J segment 7 bases; nucleotides outside the gene matches: 15. The V gene's germline CDR1 is PRHDT and CDR2 FYEKMQ (reference sequence). The CDR3 sequence is 16 residues long.

The rearrangement links TRBV28 to TRBJ2-2; 7 nucleotides line up with TRBD2. After removal of 6 bases from V and 7 bases from J, the junction contained 11 bases not matched to a gene. In germline, CDR1 is MDHEN, CDR2 SYDVKM. This CDR3 contains 15 residues. The CDR3 nucleotides read TGTGCCAGCAGCTTTAGCGGGCCAGGCCTCGGGGAGCTGTTTTTT. As protein: CASSFSGPGLGELFF.

The chain links TRBV11-2 to TRBJ2-3, with 12 positions matching TRBD2. CDR3 length: 16 amino acids. With V trimmed by 6 bases and J by 0 bases, 4 bases remained unmatched. From germline, CDR1 is SGHAT and CDR2 FQNNGV. CDR3 in DNA: TGTGCCAGCAGGCTAGCGGGAGGGTCGAGCACAGATACGCAGTATTTT. Protein sequence: CASRLAGGSSTDTQYF.

The chain couples TRBV24-1 to TRBJ1-4; weak D call: TRBD1 (6 bases). The germline CDR1 and CDR2 sequences are KGHDR and SFDVKD. This CDR3 region has 15 residues. V gave up 4 bases and J gave up 1 base, with 9 bases separating them. The CDR3 sequence is CATSDLTGTNEKLFF. DNA of the CDR3: TGTGCCACCAGTGACTTGACAGGAACTAATGAAAAACTGTTTTTT.

This chain uses TRBV19 with TRBJ2-7, with 7 nucleotides matching TRBD1. Germline CDR1 and CDR2: LNHDA and SQIVND (reference sequence). Trimming removed 5 bases from V and 7 bases from J; junction bases left unmatched: 8. This CDR3 comprises 13 residues. As DNA, the CDR3 is TGTGCCAGTAGTCCGCGACAGGGTCGGGAGCAGTACGTC. Its translation: CASSPRQGREQYV.

With regard to this clone: The same CDR3 can be traced to other DNA sequences in this sample. This chain connects TRBV3-1 (or the pseudogene TRBV3-2) to TRBJ1-6; D is unresolved. This CDR3 comprises 14 residues. Germline V CDR1 and CDR2: LGHDT, YNNKEL (reference sequence). The germline V and J ends were trimmed by 3 bases and 7 bases, with 10 bases remaining between them. CDR3 protein: CASSQGRSNSPLHF. DNA of the CDR3: TGTGCCAGCAGCCAGGGCAGAAGCAATTCACCCCTCCACTTT.

This sequence joins TRBV5-1 and TRBJ1-1; D not resolved. Trimming stripped 4 bases from V and 1 base from J, with 17 bases between. Germline V gene lookup returns CDR1 SGHRS and CDR2 YFSETQ. The CDR3 covers 16 residues. The CDR3 region has the DNA TGCGCCAGCAGCCCGTGGGTCGGAGAAACGAACACTGAAGCTTTCTTT. Amino acid sequence: CASSPWVGETNTEAFF.

J is TRBJ2-1 and V is TRBV24-1; D gene ambiguous. The ends were cut back, 6 bases at V and 4 bases at J, with 12 bases in the middle. Germline CDR1 and CDR2: KGHDR and SFDVKD. The CDR3 is made up of 14 amino acids. The CDR3 sequence is CATSIEVLYNEQFF. Here the CDR3 DNA reads TGTGCCACCAGTATTGAGGTTCTTTACAATGAGCAGTTCTTC.

The gene calls are TRBV27 and TRBJ2-1; D is perhaps TRBD2 (5 bases). The ends were cut back, 8 bases at V and 5 bases at J, with 10 bases in the middle. The germline V gene has CDR1 MNHEY and CDR2 SMNVEV (reference sequence). This CDR3 comprises 12 residues. The CDR3 DNA follows: TGTGCCAGCTCCGAGGGAAACAATGAGCAGTTCTTC. Its protein is CASSEGNNEQFF.

This chain connects TRBV7-3 to TRBJ2-7, with 7 nucleotides matching TRBD2. This CDR3 has 14 amino acids. The J segment lost 7 bases and the V segment lost 4 bases, leaving 10 bases of the junction unmatched. Per the germline V gene, CDR1 is SGHTA and CDR2 is FQGTGA. CDR3 region: CASSYSGSSGEQYF. The CDR3 coding sequence is TGTGCCAGCAGCTATAGCGGGTCCTCGGGAGAGCAGTACTTC. The whole variable domain, remainder taken from reference TRBV7-3 and TRBJ2-7, is GAGVSQTPSNKVTEKGKYVELRCDPISGHTALYWYRQSLGQGPEFLIYFQGTGAADDSGLPNDRFFAVRPEGSVSTLKIQRTERGDSAVYLCASSYSGSSGEQYFGPGTRLTVT.

This clone was counted a single time. This chain uses TRBV23-1 with TRBJ2-7; 7 bases are shared with TRBD1. TRBV23-1 has ORF status, its function being uncertain. V lost 0 bases and J lost 6; bases outside the gene matches: 5. This CDR3 is built from 14 residues. The CDR3 DNA reads as TGCGCCAGCAGTCAATCGAACAACAGGGGCGAGCAGTACTTC. It specifies CASSQSNNRGEQYF.

The gene calls are TRBV7-2 and TRBJ1-4; D gene uncertain. The CDR3 sequence is 13 residues long. Germline V gene sequence: CDR1 SGHTA, CDR2 FQGNSA. The V and J ends lost 1 base and 11 bases respectively, with 11 bases between them. The CDR3 DNA reads as TGTGCCAGCAGCTTAGGACCCAGCGGGAAACTGTTTTTT. Its translation: CASSLGPSGKLFF.